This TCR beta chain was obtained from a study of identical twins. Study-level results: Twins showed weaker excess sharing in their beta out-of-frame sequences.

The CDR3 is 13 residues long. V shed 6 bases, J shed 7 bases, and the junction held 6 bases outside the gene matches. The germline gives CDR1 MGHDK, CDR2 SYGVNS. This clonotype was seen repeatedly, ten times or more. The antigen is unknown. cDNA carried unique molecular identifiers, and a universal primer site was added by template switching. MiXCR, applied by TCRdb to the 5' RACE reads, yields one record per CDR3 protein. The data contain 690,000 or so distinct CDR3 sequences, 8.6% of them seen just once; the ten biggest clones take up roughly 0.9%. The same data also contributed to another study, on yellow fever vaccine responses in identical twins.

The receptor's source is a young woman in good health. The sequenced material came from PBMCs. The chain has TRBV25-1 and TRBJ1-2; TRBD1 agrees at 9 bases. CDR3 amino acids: CASSLTGGGGYTF. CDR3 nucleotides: TGTGCCAGCAGCCTTACAGGGGGCGGTGGCTACACCTTC.